The clone carrying this T cell receptor (beta chain) turned up a few times. No antigen is known for it. This specimen belongs to a study of T cells after yellow fever vaccination. Findings and caveats of the study: Overall, a small share of clonotypes was seen in both CD4 and CD8 compartments. After the booster, approximately 96% of CD4 and 75% to 90% of CD8 primary-response clones were re-detected.

The V gene's germline CDR1 is MNHNY and CDR2 SVGAGI (reference sequence). The CDR3 runs 13 residues. V lost 5 bases, J lost 2 bases, and 10 bases lay in between. TCRdb re-called the 5' RACE reads with MiXCR, one entry per CDR3 protein. The table has over 300,000 distinct CDR3 sequences, 3.6% seen once; the top ten hold less than 25%. The chain is built from TRBV6-6 and TRBJ2-7; D could derive from TRBD1 or TRBD2 (6 bases each). The sequence was obtained from a man between 18 and 29 years old who received the YFV17D yellow fever vaccine. Here the sequenced sample was PBMCs, taken on the day of the yellow fever booster vaccination. CDR3 bases: TGTGCCAGCAGTGTGCGGGACACCTACGAGCAGTACGTC. This translates into CASSVRDTYEQYV.